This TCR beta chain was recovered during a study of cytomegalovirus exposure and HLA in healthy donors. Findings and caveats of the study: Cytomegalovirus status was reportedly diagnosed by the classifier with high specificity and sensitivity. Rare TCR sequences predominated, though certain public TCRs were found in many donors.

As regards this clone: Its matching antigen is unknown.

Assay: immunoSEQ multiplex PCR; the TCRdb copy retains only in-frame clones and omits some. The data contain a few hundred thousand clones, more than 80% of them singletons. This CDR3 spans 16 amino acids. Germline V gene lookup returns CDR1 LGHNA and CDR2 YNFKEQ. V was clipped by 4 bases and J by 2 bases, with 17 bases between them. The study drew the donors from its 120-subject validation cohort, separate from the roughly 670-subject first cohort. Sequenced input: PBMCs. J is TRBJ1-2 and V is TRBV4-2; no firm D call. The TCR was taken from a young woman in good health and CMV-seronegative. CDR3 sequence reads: CASSLRERALNYGYTF. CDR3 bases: TGTGCCAGCAGCCTGAGAGAGAGAGCACTAAACTATGGCTACACCTTC.